Below, one TCR beta chain is given with its context. The antigen is undetermined. TCRdb used MiXCR to reprocess the 5' RACE reads, holding one entry per CDR3 protein. The table has about 210,000 distinct CDR3 sequences, 10% to 13% seen once. These data are taken from a study of T-cell memory formation after mild COVID-19. Study in general: Clusters were largely donor specific.

The study's findings and limits: Memory sampled before infection contained some responding clones, suggesting cross-reactive memory joined. Mainly CM and EM harbored the contracting CD4+ clones; mainly EMRA harbored the CD8+ ones.

The sequenced sample was PBMCs or a T cell subset sorted from them (not recorded which). This TCR was recovered from a man younger than 35 who had mild COVID-19 (a few samples of this study predate the infection). Cell type and time point are not known.

Here the CDR3 reads CASSPSNTDTQYF. The CDR3 DNA sequence: TGTGCCAGCAGCCCCAGTAACACAGATACGCAGTATTTT. This chain uses TRBV7-2 with TRBJ2-3; D unresolved. Germline CDR1 is SGHTA and CDR2 is FQGNSA. The CDR3 loop spans 13 amino acids. Trimming shortened V by 5 bases and J by 2 bases, and 8 bases separated the two germline ends.